These 6 T cell receptor beta chains were sequenced from one sample in a study of response to subunit inactivated influenza vaccine. TCRdb processed the RT-PCR reads anew with MiXCR; each CDR3 protein has one entry. The sample includes over 150,000 distinct CDR3 sequences, approximately 10% seen only once; the top ten take roughly an eighth. The sequences come from non-naive T cells sorted from PBMCs, collected roughly 47 days after vaccination. The source of these receptors is a man aged 45-60 years who received an inactivated influenza vaccine.

The gene calls are TRBV28 and TRBJ2-6; D remains ambiguous. The V gene's germline CDR1 is MDHEN and CDR2 SYDVKM. CDR3 length equals 13 residues. Trimming took off 6 bases at V and 0 bases at J, with 3 bases between the two ends. The CDR3 DNA follows: TGTGCCAGCAGAAACTCTGGGGCCAACGTCCTGACTTTC. Amino acid sequence: CASRNSGANVLTF.

The V and J genes are TRBV12-3 or TRBV12-4 and TRBJ2-3, with TRBD2 identical over 14 bases. The V gene end was trimmed by 4 bases and the J gene end by 1 base; junction bases not matched to a gene: 1. This CDR3 spans 16 amino acids. The CDR3 spells CASSSGLAGGTDTQYF. Here the CDR3 DNA reads TGTGCCAGCAGTTCGGGACTAGCGGGGGGCACAGATACGCAGTATTTT.

The chain combines TRBV6-2 or TRBV6-3 with TRBJ2-3; 9 bases agree with TRBD1. CDR3 length equals 17 residues. J was trimmed by 2 bases and V by 4 bases; bases with no gene match: 10. The germline gives CDR1 MNHEY, CDR2 SVGEGT. The CDR3 region is CASSFSGTGYVTDTQYF. The CDR3, as DNA: TGTGCCAGCAGTTTCTCCGGGACAGGGTACGTCACAGATACGCAGTATTTT.

The chain recombines TRBV11-1 with TRBJ2-1; D ambiguous. V was shortened by 3 bases and J by 3 bases, with 21 bases between the two germline ends. CDR3 length equals 18 residues. Germline values: CDR1 SGHAT, CDR2 FQDESV (reference sequence). For the CDR3, the DNA is TGTGCCAGCAGCTTTGGCCCGTGGCTCCGCTCAAACTACAATGAGCAGTTCTTC. Residues: CASSFGPWLRSNYNEQFF.

The chain combines TRBV4-2 with TRBJ2-3, with 12 bases identical to TRBD1. The germline CDR1 and CDR2 sequences are LGHNA and YNFKEQ. J gave up 6 bases and V 0 bases, and 13 bases lay outside the gene matches. CDR3 length equals 19 residues. The CDR3 nucleotides read TGTGCCAGCAGCCAAGATCGGGGCTTGGGACAGGGGGCTAGGGATACGCAGTATTTT. It encodes CASSQDRGLGQGARDTQYF.

The chain couples TRBV27 to TRBJ1-1; D unclear. Germline CDR1 is MNHEY and CDR2 is SMNVEV (reference sequence). V lost 2 bases, J lost 7 bases, and 8 bases lay in between. The CDR3 loop spans 12 amino acids. CDR3 loop: CASSLRISEAFF. The CDR3 nucleotides are TGTGCCAGCAGTTTACGGATTAGTGAAGCTTTCTTT.